This T cell receptor beta chain was sequenced during a study of patients and donors after allogeneic stem cell transplantation. Germline V gene sequence: CDR1 DFQATT, CDR2 SNEGSKA (reference sequence). The V end lost 4 bases, the J end lost 3 bases, and 9 bases lay between the germline ends. The CDR3 consists of 13 residues. TCRdb recomputed calls from the RT-PCR reads with MiXCR, one row per CDR3 protein. The repertoire holds about a million distinct CDR3 sequences, with approximately 19% as singletons. The sequencing sample was made of blood, either unsorted or a sorted T cell fraction (not recorded which). The rearrangement joins TRBV20-1 to TRBJ2-2; D gene unclear. The clonotype was recovered from a human donor who was either an allogeneic HSCT recipient or a stem cell or donor lymphocyte infusion donor (not recorded which). It is not recorded whose cells these are; they may come from a transplant donor. The CDR3, as DNA: TGCAGTGCTACGGACGGGCACACCGGGGAGCTGTTTTTT. Translation gives CSATDGHTGELFF.